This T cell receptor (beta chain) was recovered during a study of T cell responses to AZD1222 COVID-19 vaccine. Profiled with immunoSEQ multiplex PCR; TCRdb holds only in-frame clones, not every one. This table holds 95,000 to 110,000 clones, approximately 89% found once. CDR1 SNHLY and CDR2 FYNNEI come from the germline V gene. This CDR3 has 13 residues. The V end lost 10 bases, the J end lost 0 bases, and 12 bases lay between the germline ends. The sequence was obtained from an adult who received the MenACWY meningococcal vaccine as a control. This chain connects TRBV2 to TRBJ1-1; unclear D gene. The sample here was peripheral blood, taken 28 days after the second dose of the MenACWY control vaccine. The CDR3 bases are TGTGCCACCGGCCGGGAAGTGAACACTGAAGCTTTCTTT. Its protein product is CATGREVNTEAFF. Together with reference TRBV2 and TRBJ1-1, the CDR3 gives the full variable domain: EPEVTQTPSHQVTQMGQEVILRCVPISNHLYFYWYRQILGQKVEFLVSFYNNEISEKSEIFDDQFSVERPDGSNFTLKIRSTKLEDSAMYFCATGREVNTEAFFGQGTRLTVV.